Listed below are T cell receptor beta chains from one sample, sequenced in a study of cytomegalovirus exposure and HLA in healthy donors. Generated by immunoSEQ multiplex PCR, the TCRdb table keeps only in-frame clones and is missing some. The sample consists of over 85,000 clones, roughly four fifths of them appearing once. Sequenced sample: PBMCs. These receptors were taken from a female donor in good health and CMV-seronegative. CDR3s include the opening cysteine and the closing phenylalanine or tryptophan. A D gene is named only where the DNA matches it firmly. Not all rows give a size; the values are once, few, many and, for expanded clones, a class.

clone_size	j_call	d_call	v_call	cdr3_aa	cdr3_nt
.	TRBJ2-7	.	TRBV6-5	CASSEGGIVYEQYF	TGTGCCAGCAGTGAAGGGGGAATCGTGTACGAGCAGTACTTC
.	TRBJ1-2	TRBD1	TRBV2	CASRGASTTGRGYTF	TGTGCCAGCAGAGGAGCATCCACGACAGGGAGAGGCTACACCTTC
.	TRBJ1-3	.	TRBV29-1	CSVGDTTSGNTIYF	TGCAGCGTTGGGGACACCACCTCTGGAAACACCATATATTTT
.	TRBJ1-2	TRBD1	TRBV29-1	CSVAGQLTRDYGYTF	TGCAGCGTGGCGGGACAGTTAACGAGGGACTATGGCTACACCTTC
.	TRBJ2-6	.	TRBV28	CALGSGSTGANVLTF	TGTGCCTTGGGTAGCGGTAGTACTGGGGCCAACGTCCTGACTTTC
.	TRBJ2-1	.	TRBV6-5	CASSVAGNYNEQFF	TGTGCCAGCAGCGTAGCAGGGAACTACAATGAGCAGTTCTTC
.	TRBJ2-3	.	TRBV27	CASSWDSQGLPLDTQYF	TGTGCCAGCAGTTGGGATTCTCAGGGGCTTCCCCTGGATACGCAGTATTTT
once	TRBJ2-7	TRBD2	TRBV18	CASSPDPGLAGERYF	TGTGCCAGCTCGCCCGATCCGGGACTAGCGGGAGAAAGGTACTTC
.	TRBJ2-7	TRBD2	TRBV9	CASSARLADSSYEQYF	TGTGCCAGCAGCGCCAGACTAGCGGACAGCTCCTACGAGCAGTACTTC
.	TRBJ1-3	TRBD1	TRBV30	CAWGTAAFGNTIYF	TGTGCCTGGGGGACAGCCGCCTTTGGAAACACCATATATTTT
.	TRBJ2-5	.	TRBV27	CASSLEGNQETQYF	TGTGCCAGCAGTTTGGAGGGGAACCAAGAGACCCAGTACTTC
few	TRBJ1-3	.	TRBV30	CAWSKGLSGNTIYF	TGTGCCTGGAGTAAGGGGCTCTCTGGAAACACCATATATTTT
.	TRBJ1-1	.	TRBV28	CASSPTGNKAFF	TGTGCCAGCAGTCCCACAGGGAACAAAGCTTTCTTT
.	TRBJ1-2	TRBD1	TRBV10-2	CASSPGGYYGYTF	TGCGCCAGCAGTCCAGGGGGGTACTATGGCTACACCTTC
.	TRBJ1-5	.	TRBV30	CAWSGLFSGAAGPQHF	TGTGCCTGGAGTGGTCTCTTTAGCGGGGCTGCGGGGCCCCAGCATTTT
.	TRBJ2-4	.	TRBV29-1	CSVETGRRAKNIQYF	TGCAGCGTTGAAACGGGGAGGCGAGCCAAAAACATTCAGTACTTC
.	TRBJ2-1	TRBD2	TRBV7-3	CASSSLSGGSYNEQFF	TGTGCCAGCAGCTCGCTCAGCGGGGGCTCCTACAATGAGCAGTTCTTC
.	TRBJ1-2	TRBD1	TRBV7-9	CSSSLGQGPNYGYTF	TGTTCCAGCAGCTTAGGACAGGGCCCAAACTATGGCTACACCTTC
.	TRBJ2-2	.	TRBV25-1	CASSPRTASTGELFF	TGTGCCAGCAGCCCTAGGACAGCCAGCACCGGGGAGCTGTTTTTT
once	TRBJ1-6	TRBD1	TRBV7-9	CASSPWTGTNSPLHF	TGTGCCAGCAGCCCCTGGACAGGGACGAATTCACCCCTCCACTTT
.	TRBJ1-5	TRBD1	TRBV10-3	CAISESGTGGNQPQHF	TGTGCCATCAGTGAATCCGGGACAGGGGGCAATCAGCCCCAGCATTTT
.	TRBJ1-3	.	TRBV4-3	CASSQDRDHSSGNTIYF	TGCGCCAGCAGCCAAGATCGGGATCATAGCTCTGGAAACACCATATATTTT
.	TRBJ2-1	TRBD2	TRBV2	CASRIRTSGTNNEQFF	TGTGCCAGCCGTATAAGGACTAGCGGGACCAACAATGAGCAGTTCTTC
.	TRBJ2-7	TRBD2	TRBV14	CASSPLRSGGPGEQYF	TGTGCCAGCAGTCCTTTGCGCTCGGGAGGGCCGGGTGAGCAGTACTTC
few	TRBJ1-1	.	TRBV6-5	CASRMGKSNTEAFF	TGTGCCAGCAGGATGGGCAAATCTAACACTGAAGCTTTCTTT
once	TRBJ2-7	.	TRBV6-5	CASSYSGRGANYEQYF	TGTGCCAGCAGTTACTCTGGCAGGGGGGCTAACTACGAGCAGTACTTC
.	TRBJ2-3	.	TRBV6-6	CASSDTDMQYF	TGTGCCAGCAGTGACACAGATATGCAGTATTTT
.	TRBJ2-1	.	TRBV7-3	CASSSRAPGPYNEQFF	TGTGCCAGCAGCTCCAGGGCTCCTGGTCCCTACAATGAGCAGTTCTTC
.	TRBJ2-7	TRBD1	TRBV5-1	CASSPDRTSSYEQYF	TGCGCCAGCAGCCCGGACAGGACGTCTTCCTACGAGCAGTACTTC
.	TRBJ2-7	TRBD1	TRBV5-6	CASSLGLDREKQYF	TGTGCCAGCAGCTTGGGGCTAGACAGGGAAAAGCAGTACTTC
.	TRBJ2-4	.	TRBV28	CASSLPGAKNIQYF	TGTGCCAGCAGTTTACCAGGAGCCAAAAACATTCAGTACTTC
few	TRBJ2-7	.	TRBV7-9	CASSLSSGYYEQYF	TGTGCCAGCAGCTTATCCAGCGGTTACTACGAGCAGTACTTC
few	TRBJ2-7	TRBD2	TRBV15	CATSRDLGTSYEQYF	TGTGCCACCAGCAGAGATTTGGGGACTAGCTACGAGCAGTACTTC
.	TRBJ1-6	TRBD1	TRBV7-9	CASSLGRTGQRIPPLHF	TGTGCCAGCAGCTTAGGGCGGACAGGCCAAAGAATCCCCCCCCTCCACTTT
once	TRBJ1-4	TRBD1	TRBV6-6	CASSYRTGSYEKLFF	TGTGCCAGCAGTTATCGGACAGGGAGCTATGAAAAACTGTTTTTT
.	TRBJ2-1	.	TRBV28	CASSPINRYNEQFF	TGTGCCAGCAGCCCTATCAACCGCTACAATGAGCAGTTCTTC
.	TRBJ1-2	.	TRBV5-6	CASSFESPGFWYGYTF	TGTGCCAGCAGCTTCGAATCGCCAGGGTTTTGGTATGGCTACACCTTC
.	TRBJ2-1	.	TRBV5-4	CASSLKTGGFYNEQFF	TGTGCCAGCAGCCTCAAGACGGGTGGATTTTACAATGAGCAGTTCTTC
.	TRBJ1-2	TRBD1	TRBV7-6	CASSLVSRRQGVKIGYTF	TGTGCCAGCAGCTTAGTAAGCCGAAGACAGGGCGTCAAGATTGGCTACACCTTC
.	TRBJ1-3	.	TRBV6-6	CASSSGAGNTIYF	TGTGCCAGCAGCTCAGGGGCTGGAAACACCATATATTTT
.	TRBJ1-4	.	TRBV5-1	CASSIAGSHGEKLFF	TGCGCCAGCAGCATCGCAGGGTCCCATGGTGAAAAACTGTTTTTT
.	TRBJ1-6	TRBD1	TRBV7-8	CASSPRDRGVSPLHF	TGTGCCAGCAGCCCCAGGGACAGGGGGGTCTCACCCCTCCACTTT
.	TRBJ2-1	TRBD1	TRBV5-4	CASSTGTADNEQFF	TGTGCCAGCAGCACCGGGACAGCCGACAATGAGCAGTTCTTC
few	TRBJ2-7	TRBD1	TRBV6-5	CASSLTGGLSYEQYF	TGTGCCAGCAGTTTGACAGGGGGGCTATCCTACGAGCAGTACTTC
.	TRBJ2-1	.	TRBV7-2	CASSPGGGAKRNEQFF	TGTGCCAGCAGCCCCGGGGGAGGAGCTAAGAGAAATGAGCAGTTCTTC
.	TRBJ1-5	.	TRBV4-1	CASSQAGIQPQHF	TGCGCCAGCAGCCAAGCAGGGATTCAGCCCCAGCATTTT
.	TRBJ1-5	.	TRBV4-1	CASSQERIGPQHF	TGCGCCAGCAGCCAAGAGCGTATCGGGCCCCAGCATTTT
.	TRBJ2-1	.	TRBV7-3	CASSLIADVGDEYNEQFF	TGTGCCAGCAGCTTAATAGCCGATGTGGGAGATGAGTACAATGAGCAGTTCTTC
once	TRBJ2-7	TRBD2	TRBV4-2	CASSPGGVRGGVYEQYF	TGTGCCAGCAGCCCGGGTGGAGTTCGCGGGGGTGTCTACGAGCAGTACTTC
.	TRBJ2-7	TRBD2	TRBV7-2	CASSLGTSGQVSYEQYF	TGTGCCAGCAGCTTGGGGACTAGCGGGCAGGTATCCTACGAGCAGTACTTC
.	TRBJ2-7	TRBD2	TRBV4-1	CASRGLAGTYEQYF	TGCGCCAGCAGGGGACTAGCGGGGACCTACGAGCAGTACTTC
.	TRBJ2-7	.	TRBV2	CASSRRSGGHEQYF	TGTGCCAGCAGCAGACGCTCAGGGGGGCACGAGCAGTACTTC
.	TRBJ2-7	.	TRBV9	CASSVASGGEQYF	TGTGCCAGCAGCGTAGCTTCCGGAGGGGAGCAGTACTTC
few	TRBJ2-1	TRBD2	TRBV11-2	CASSARLATTYNEQFF	TGTGCCAGCAGCGCCCGACTAGCGACCACCTACAATGAGCAGTTCTTC